This TCR beta chain emerged from a study of shared clonotypes between healthy human individuals. This CDR3 contains 14 residues. Germline CDR1 LNHDA, CDR2 SQIVND (reference sequence). Trimming pared 8 bases from V and 5 bases from J, leaving 18 bases between. Using immunoSEQ multiplex PCR, the repertoire was profiled, and TCRdb retains in-frame clones only, with some absent. Found here are approximately 2,200,000 clones, about 92% of them singletons; the top ten hold 1.5% to 2%. Naive CD8 cells comprised CD45RO-negative, CCR7-positively selected cells, excluding terminally differentiated effector memory CD45RA+ cells.

Sequencing input: naive CD8+ T cells from PBMCs. The J gene is TRBJ2-5, the V gene TRBV19; possible D gene TRBD2, 5 bases. The TCR originated in a man younger than 30 in good health. Some clones in this sample may be carry-over from other donors' samples. CDR3 residues: CASHKSGARETQYF. The CDR3 coding sequence is TGTGCCAGTCACAAGAGCGGAGCCCGGGAGACCCAGTACTTC.